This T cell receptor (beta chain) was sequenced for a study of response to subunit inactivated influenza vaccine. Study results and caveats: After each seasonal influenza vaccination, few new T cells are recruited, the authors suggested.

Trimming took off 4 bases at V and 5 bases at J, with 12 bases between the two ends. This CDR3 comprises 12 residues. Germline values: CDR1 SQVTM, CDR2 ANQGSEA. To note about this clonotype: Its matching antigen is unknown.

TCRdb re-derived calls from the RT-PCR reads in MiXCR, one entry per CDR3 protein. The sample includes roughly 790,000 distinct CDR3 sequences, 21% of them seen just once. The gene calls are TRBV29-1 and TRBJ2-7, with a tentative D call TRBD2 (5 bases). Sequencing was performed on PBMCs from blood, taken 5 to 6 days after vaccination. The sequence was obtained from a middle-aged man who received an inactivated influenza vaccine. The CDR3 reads CSVGARGNEQYF. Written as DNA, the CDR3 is TGCAGCGTTGGTGCTCGAGGGAACGAGCAGTACTTC.